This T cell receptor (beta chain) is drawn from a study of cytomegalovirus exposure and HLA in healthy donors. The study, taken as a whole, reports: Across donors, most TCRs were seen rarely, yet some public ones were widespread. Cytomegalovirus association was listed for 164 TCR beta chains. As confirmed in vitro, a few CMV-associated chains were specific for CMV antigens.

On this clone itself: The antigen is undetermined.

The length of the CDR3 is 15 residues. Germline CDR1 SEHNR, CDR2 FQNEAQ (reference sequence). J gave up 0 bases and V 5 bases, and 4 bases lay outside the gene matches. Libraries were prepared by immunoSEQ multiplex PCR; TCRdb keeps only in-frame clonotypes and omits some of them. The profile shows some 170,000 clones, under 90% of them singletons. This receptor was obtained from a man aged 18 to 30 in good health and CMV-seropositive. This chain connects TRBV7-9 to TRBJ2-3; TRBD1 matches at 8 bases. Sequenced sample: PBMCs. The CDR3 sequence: CASSVQGASTDTQYF. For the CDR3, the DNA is TGTGCCAGCAGCGTTCAGGGGGCTAGCACAGATACGCAGTATTTT.